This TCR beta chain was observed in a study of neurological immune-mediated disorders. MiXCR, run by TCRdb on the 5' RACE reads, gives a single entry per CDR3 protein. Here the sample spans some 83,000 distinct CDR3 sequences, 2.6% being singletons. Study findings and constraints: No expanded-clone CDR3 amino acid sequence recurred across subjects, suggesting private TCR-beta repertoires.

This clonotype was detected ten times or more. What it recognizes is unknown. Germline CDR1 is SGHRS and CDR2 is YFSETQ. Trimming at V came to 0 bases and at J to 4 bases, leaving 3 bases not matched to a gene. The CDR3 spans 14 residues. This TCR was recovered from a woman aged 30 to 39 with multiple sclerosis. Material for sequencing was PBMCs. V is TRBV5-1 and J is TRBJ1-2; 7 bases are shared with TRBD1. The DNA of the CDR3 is TGCGCCAGCAGCTTGGAGGGACAGTTCTATGGCTACACCTTC. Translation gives CASSLEGQFYGYTF.